A selection of T cell receptor beta chains follows, all from one sample in a study of blood T cells in healthy people across ages. TCRdb itself ran the 5' RACE reads through MiXCR, one entry per CDR3 protein. This table holds roughly 1,800,000 distinct CDR3 sequences, 49% found once. Material: blood. Receptor source: a woman aged 40 to 49 in good health. The CDR3 runs from the conserved cysteine through the conserved F or W. The order of the fields is CDR3 length, V gene, clone size, J gene, D gene, CDR3 protein, CDR3 DNA. A D gene is named only where the DNA matches it firmly. The listing skips clone size in some rows; elsewhere it reads once, few, many or a size class.

len: 15
v_gene: TRBV6-5
abundance: -
j_gene: TRBJ1-2
d_gene: -
CDR3aa: CASMRVNREEHGYTF
CDR3nt: TGTGCCAGCATGAGGGTGAACAGGGAGGAGCATGGCTACACCTTC

len: 17
v_gene: TRBV7-2
abundance: -
j_gene: TRBJ2-1
d_gene: -
CDR3aa: CASSLAVGYSSYNEQFF
CDR3nt: TGTGCCAGCAGCTTAGCGGTCGGCTATAGCTCCTACAATGAGCAGTTCTTC

len: 15
v_gene: TRBV27
abundance: -
j_gene: TRBJ1-2
d_gene: -
CDR3aa: CASSLNAGARYGYTF
CDR3nt: TGTGCCAGCAGTTTAAACGCGGGGGCCCGCTATGGCTACACCTTC

len: 17
v_gene: TRBV6-2/TRBV6-3
abundance: -
j_gene: TRBJ2-3
d_gene: TRBD1
CDR3aa: CASSYELGTGVADTQYF
CDR3nt: TGTGCCAGCAGTTACGAACTCGGGACAGGGGTAGCAGATACGCAGTATTTT

len: 15
v_gene: TRBV28
abundance: -
j_gene: TRBJ2-7
d_gene: TRBD1
CDR3aa: CASSPIIDRAYEQYF
CDR3nt: TGTGCCAGCAGTCCTATTATAGACAGGGCCTACGAGCAGTACTTC

len: 15
v_gene: TRBV4-3
abundance: many
j_gene: TRBJ2-5
d_gene: -
CDR3aa: CASSQDARGQETQYF
CDR3nt: TGCGCCAGCAGCCAAGATGCTCGGGGACAAGAGACCCAGTACTTC

len: 16
v_gene: TRBV20-1
abundance: -
j_gene: TRBJ2-3
d_gene: TRBD1
CDR3aa: CSARYRDRALTDTQYF
CDR3nt: TGCAGTGCTAGATACCGGGACAGGGCCCTCACAGATACGCAGTATTTT

len: 16
v_gene: TRBV7-2
abundance: -
j_gene: TRBJ1-2
d_gene: -
CDR3aa: CASSLAFQDAPYGYTF
CDR3nt: TGTGCCAGCAGCTTAGCATTCCAGGATGCCCCCTATGGCTACACCTTC

len: 16
v_gene: TRBV28
abundance: -
j_gene: TRBJ2-6
d_gene: -
CDR3aa: CASSRREGSGANVLTF
CDR3nt: TGTGCCAGCAGTAGACGGGAAGGCTCTGGGGCCAACGTCCTGACTTTC

len: 13
v_gene: TRBV28
abundance: many
j_gene: TRBJ1-2
d_gene: TRBD1
CDR3aa: CASSTGTAYGYTF
CDR3nt: TGTGCCAGCAGCACCGGGACAGCCTATGGCTACACCTTC

len: 14
v_gene: TRBV25-1
abundance: -
j_gene: TRBJ2-4
d_gene: -
CDR3aa: CASSDVGYGNEQYF
CDR3nt: TGTGCCAGCAGTGATGTGGGGTATGGGAATGAGCAGTACTTC

len: 17
v_gene: TRBV20-1
abundance: few
j_gene: TRBJ2-7
d_gene: -
CDR3aa: CSASYRWYKDGRNEQYF
CDR3nt: TGCAGTGCTAGCTATAGGTGGTATAAGGACGGCAGGAACGAGCAGTACTTC

len: 16
v_gene: TRBV7-9
abundance: -
j_gene: TRBJ1-6
d_gene: TRBD1
CDR3aa: CASSLDRGWGNSPLHF
CDR3nt: TGTGCCAGCAGCTTAGACAGGGGGTGGGGAAATTCACCCCTCCACTTT

len: 15
v_gene: TRBV29-1
abundance: -
j_gene: TRBJ2-7
d_gene: TRBD2
CDR3aa: CSVRDVGLAGYEQYF
CDR3nt: TGCAGCGTTCGCGATGTGGGACTAGCGGGTTACGAGCAGTACTTC

len: 16
v_gene: TRBV7-2
abundance: -
j_gene: TRBJ2-1
d_gene: TRBD1
CDR3aa: CASRFMGQGSYNEQFF
CDR3nt: TGTGCCAGCAGATTTATGGGACAGGGCTCCTACAATGAGCAGTTCTTC

len: 12
v_gene: TRBV15
abundance: -
j_gene: TRBJ1-1
d_gene: -
CDR3aa: CATSRGWAEAFF
CDR3nt: TGTGCCACCAGCCGGGGGTGGGCTGAAGCTTTCTTT

len: 16
v_gene: TRBV3-1
abundance: -
j_gene: TRBJ2-5
d_gene: -
CDR3aa: CASSPRTAGAGETQYF
CDR3nt: TGTGCCAGCAGCCCAAGGACGGCGGGGGCGGGGGAGACCCAGTACTTC

len: 13
v_gene: TRBV10-3
abundance: -
j_gene: TRBJ1-1
d_gene: -
CDR3aa: CAISRAGNTEAFF
CDR3nt: TGTGCCATCAGTCGGGCAGGGAACACTGAAGCTTTCTTT

len: 16
v_gene: TRBV7-2
abundance: few
j_gene: TRBJ1-2
d_gene: TRBD1
CDR3aa: CASSMPQGAQVYGYTF
CDR3nt: TGTGCCAGCAGCATGCCTCAGGGGGCGCAAGTTTATGGCTACACCTTC

len: 15
v_gene: TRBV3-1
abundance: -
j_gene: TRBJ2-4
d_gene: TRBD2
CDR3aa: CASSQKRGGHNEQYF
CDR3nt: TGTGCCAGCAGCCAAAAGCGGGGGGGCCATAATGAGCAGTACTTC

len: 14
v_gene: TRBV20-1
abundance: few
j_gene: TRBJ2-3
d_gene: -
CDR3aa: CSAQFGGGPDTQYF
CDR3nt: TGCAGTGCCCAGTTTGGGGGGGGCCCCGATACGCAGTATTTT

len: 15
v_gene: TRBV6-2/TRBV6-3
abundance: few
j_gene: TRBJ2-3
d_gene: -
CDR3aa: CASSCAPGRVDTQYF
CDR3nt: TGTGCCAGCAGTTGCGCACCGGGGCGTGTTGATACGCAGTATTTT

len: 16
v_gene: TRBV7-2
abundance: -
j_gene: TRBJ2-1
d_gene: -
CDR3aa: CASSPLEGQHYNEQFF
CDR3nt: TGTGCCAGCAGCCCCCTGGAGGGACAGCACTACAATGAGCAGTTCTTC

len: 16
v_gene: TRBV6-6
abundance: -
j_gene: TRBJ2-5
d_gene: TRBD2
CDR3aa: CASSLSLAGGGKTQYF
CDR3nt: TGTGCCAGCAGTCTTAGTCTAGCGGGAGGAGGAAAGACCCAGTACTTC

len: 14
v_gene: TRBV18
abundance: -
j_gene: TRBJ2-7
d_gene: -
CDR3aa: CASSPVGDSYEQYF
CDR3nt: TGTGCCAGCTCACCTGTTGGCGATTCCTACGAGCAGTACTTC

len: 15
v_gene: TRBV5-1
abundance: many
j_gene: TRBJ2-5
d_gene: -
CDR3aa: CASSLETLRGETQYF
CDR3nt: TGCGCCAGCAGCTTGGAGACTCTCCGGGGAGAGACCCAGTACTTC

len: 13
v_gene: TRBV7-9
abundance: -
j_gene: TRBJ1-2
d_gene: -
CDR3aa: CASSSDLIGGYTF
CDR3nt: TGTGCCAGCAGCAGCGACCTGATCGGGGGCTACACCTTC

len: 15
v_gene: TRBV29-1
abundance: -
j_gene: TRBJ2-6
d_gene: TRBD2
CDR3aa: CSAKVGGTGANVLTF
CDR3nt: TGCAGCGCGAAGGTGGGGGGGACTGGGGCCAACGTCCTGACTTTC

len: 16
v_gene: TRBV5-1
abundance: -
j_gene: TRBJ1-2
d_gene: -
CDR3aa: CASSLGSGQHIYGYTF
CDR3nt: TGCGCCAGCAGCCTGGGCAGTGGACAGCATATCTATGGCTACACCTTC

len: 15
v_gene: TRBV24-1
abundance: -
j_gene: TRBJ2-3
d_gene: -
CDR3aa: CATSDFSGNRDTQYF
CDR3nt: TGTGCCACCAGTGATTTTTCGGGGAACAGGGATACGCAGTATTTT

len: 14
v_gene: TRBV20-1
abundance: -
j_gene: TRBJ2-3
d_gene: -
CDR3aa: CSARGGRELNTQYF
CDR3nt: TGCAGTGCTCGGGGCGGCAGAGAACTTAATACGCAGTATTTT